This TCR beta chain was retrieved from a study of T cell responses to AZD1222 COVID-19 vaccine. Overall study context: Combined were second doses at about 4 or about 12 weeks. General study points: Possibly, clonal diversity was underestimated; donors were largely white British and included more females. Spike as a whole was targeted by vaccine-associated CD4 TCRs, dominant at 160-218 and 743-854.

Only in-frame clones appear in the TCRdb table, and some are missing; sequencing was by immunoSEQ multiplex PCR. The sample yields about 120,000 clones, roughly 84% seen once. This clone was recorded once. Antigen: not known. Sequenced here: peripheral blood, sampled on day 0 of AZD1222 vaccination. This receptor was taken from an adult in good health.

CDR3 sequence reads: CATSDFLRDTQYF. The CDR3 bases are TGTGCCACCAGTGATTTTCTTAGAGATACGCAGTATTTT. V and J are TRBV24-1 and TRBJ2-3; no definite D call. The CDR3 runs 13 residues. Germline V gives CDR1 KGHDR, CDR2 SFDVKD. With 1 base removed from V and 5 bases from J, the gap between germline ends came to 6 bases.